Shown below are 27 T cell receptor beta chains from a single sample sequenced in a study of blood T cell repertoires in COVID-19. Method: immunoSEQ multiplex PCR; TCRdb's copy keeps in-frame clones and lacks some. The sample comprises about 62,000 clones, 85% to 90% of which are singletons, and around 1.2% rests with the top ten. Sequencing used peripheral blood. These receptors came from a woman aged 55-69 years with acute or convalescent COVID-19.

This clone was picked up one time. The chain couples TRBV7-2 to TRBJ1-5; D unresolved. CDR3 length: 14 residues. CDR1 is SGHTA, CDR2 FQGNSA, per germline. The ends were cut back, 3 bases at V and 4 bases at J, with 10 bases in the middle. CDR3 in DNA: TGTGCCAGCAGCTTCTATGGTAATAATCAGCCCCAGCATTTT. The encoded protein is CASSFYGNNQPQHF.

The chain joins TRBV7-2 to TRBJ1-2, with 8 bases identical to TRBD1. The CDR3 length is 18 residues. The germline V gene has CDR1 SGHTA and CDR2 FQGNSA. V lost 0 bases, J lost 0 bases, and 9 bases stayed unmatched. CDR3 nucleotides: TGTGCCAGCAGCTTAGCGCTCGGGACAGGCCCTGCTAACTATGGCTACACCTTC. Its protein is CASSLALGTGPANYGYTF. Drawing the rest from reference TRBV7-2 and TRBJ1-2, the complete variable domain is GAGVSQSPSNKVTEKGKDVELRCDPISGHTALYWYRQSLGQGLEFLIYFQGNSAPDKSGLPSDRFSAERTGGSVSTLTIQRTQQEDSAVYLCASSLALGTGPANYGYTFGSGTRLTVV.

The V gene is TRBV4-2, the J gene TRBJ2-2, with 8 nucleotides matching TRBD1. The trim removed 0 bases at V and 6 bases at J, leaving 6 bases unmatched. CDR1 and CDR2 from the germline V gene are LGHNA and YNFKEQ. The CDR3 covers 16 residues. CDR3 protein: CASSQEGRGLAGELFF. The CDR3, as DNA: TGTGCCAGCAGCCAAGAAGGCAGGGGGCTCGCCGGGGAGCTGTTTTTT.

The V gene is TRBV13, the J gene TRBJ2-2; no clear D. This CDR3 contains 15 residues. Germline CDR1 PRHDT, CDR2 FYEKMQ (reference sequence). The V gene lost 1 base and the J gene lost 4 bases, with 10 bases spanning the gap. The chain's CDR3 is CASSLEATLTGELFF. CDR3 nucleotide sequence: TGTGCCAGCAGCTTAGAAGCCACCCTCACCGGGGAGCTGTTTTTT.

The rearrangement uses TRBV4-1 and TRBJ2-3; possible D gene TRBD1, 6 bases. V lost 4 bases to trimming and J lost 3 bases, with 20 bases between them. Germline loops: CDR1 MGHRA, CDR2 YSYEKL. The CDR3 runs 17 residues. The CDR3 reads CASSPYQGRIPTDTQYF. CDR3 sequence (DNA): TGCGCCAGCAGCCCCTACCAGGGGAGAATACCGACAGATACGCAGTATTTT.

This chain joins TRBV6-2 or TRBV6-3 and TRBJ2-2; weak D call: TRBD2 (5 bases). This CDR3 is built from 15 residues. In germline, CDR1 is MNHEY, CDR2 SVGEGT. The ends were cut back, 1 base at V and 4 bases at J, with 10 bases in the middle. The CDR3 region has the DNA TGTGCCAGCAGTTACTTGGTAGCGACCACCGGGGAGCTGTTTTTT. Amino acid sequence: CASSYLVATTGELFF.

The chain uses TRBV15 and TRBJ2-7; 10 positions agree with TRBD1. Trimming cost V 0 bases and J 4 bases; bases outside gene matches: 6. Germline-derived CDR1 and CDR2 are LNHNV and YYDKDF (reference sequence). CDR3 size: 16 residues. The CDR3 DNA follows: TGTGCCACCAGCAGAGATAGGCGGACAGGGGGGTACGAGCAGTACGTC. Translated, it gives CATSRDRRTGGYEQYV.

The V gene is TRBV5-1, the J gene TRBJ1-6, with a weak D call TRBD1 (6 bases). Germline V gene data show CDR1 as SGHRS and CDR2 as YFSETQ. CDR3 size: 14 residues. Trimming stripped 2 bases from V and 6 bases from J, with 9 bases between. The CDR3 loop reads CASSFTGFNSPLHF. The CDR3 nucleotides are TGCGCCAGCAGCTTTACAGGGTTTAATTCACCCCTCCACTTT.

The V gene is TRBV21-1, the J gene TRBJ2-7; the D call of TRBD1 is as the table states it, not checked on the DNA. TRBV21-1 is a pseudogene segment. This CDR3 is built from 13 residues. The CDR3 DNA sequence: TGTCTGTACATACCGACAGGAGGATACGAGCAGTACGTC. This sequence encodes CLYIPTGGYEQYV.

CDR3 in DNA: TGTGCCAGCAGTTACGACATGGTCGGGAGAGTGCTGTTTTTT. This gives the protein CASSYDMVGRVLFF. The genes are TRBV6-2 or TRBV6-3 and TRBJ2-2; weak D call: TRBD2 (6 bases). With 2 bases removed from V and 13 bases from J, the gap between germline ends came to 17 bases. The CDR3 spans 14 residues. CDR1 MNHEY and CDR2 SVGEGT come from the germline V gene.

V and J are TRBV6-2 or TRBV6-3 and TRBJ2-7, with TRBD1 matching 8 bases. The CDR3 contains 15 residues. Germline V gives CDR1 MNHEY, CDR2 SVGEGT. The ends lost 0 bases at V and 3 bases at J; junction bases unmatched: 4. Here the CDR3 reads CASSYSRQGHYEQYV. The CDR3 region has the DNA TGTGCCAGCAGTTACTCCAGACAGGGGCACTACGAGCAGTACGTC.

On this clone: Within the sample, other DNA sequences also encode this same CDR3. The V call is TRBV3-1 (or the pseudogene TRBV3-2), the J call TRBJ1-6; 9 nucleotides match TRBD1. This CDR3 contains 16 residues. The junction had 5 bases not matched to a gene; V was cut back by 1 base and J by 7 bases. Germline CDR1 is LGHDT and CDR2 is YNNKEL (reference sequence). The CDR3 region is CASSQGLGQGNSPLHF. CDR3 coding DNA: TGTGCCAGCAGCCAAGGTCTGGGACAGGGAAATTCACCCCTCCACTTT.

V gene TRBV27 combines with J gene TRBJ1-1; TRBD1 matches at 7 bases. V was pared by 3 bases and J by 7 bases, with 11 bases of the junction left unmatched. This CDR3 region has 15 residues. Germline assignment: CDR1 MNHEY and CDR2 SMNVEV (reference sequence). The CDR3 sequence is CASSFTSGTASEAFF. In nucleotides, the CDR3 is TGTGCCAGCAGTTTTACTTCCGGGACAGCTAGTGAAGCTTTCTTT.

The chain couples TRBV20-1 to TRBJ1-1, with D uncertain. With 3 bases removed from V and 1 base from J, the gap between germline ends came to 6 bases. Germline CDR1 reads DFQATT; CDR2 reads SNEGSKA (reference sequence). The CDR3 loop spans 12 amino acids. CDR3 residues: CSASAGNTEAFF. The CDR3 bases are TGCAGTGCTAGTGCGGGGAACACTGAAGCTTTCTTT.

This clone has only one observation. The chain joins TRBV19 to TRBJ1-3; D is ambiguous. The CDR3 totals 15 residues. V was cut by 5 bases and J by 0 bases, with 11 bases left in between. CDR1 and CDR2 (germline): LNHDA, SQIVND (reference sequence). CDR3: CASSDYSFSGNTIYF. CDR3 coding DNA: TGTGCCAGTAGTGATTACAGTTTCTCTGGAAACACCATATATTTT.

V usage is TRBV5-4 and J usage is TRBJ2-3, with 8 bases matching TRBD2. Losses at the gene ends were 3 bases for V and 4 bases for J; bases not matched to a gene: 10. The CDR3 length is 16 residues. CDR1 SGHNT and CDR2 YYREEE come from the germline V gene (reference sequence). CDR3 residues: CASSSIAGRGADTQYF. The CDR3 DNA reads TGTGCCAGCAGCTCGATAGCGGGGCGAGGCGCAGATACGCAGTATTTT.

The V call is TRBV5-1, the J call TRBJ1-1, with TRBD1 as a possible D gene (6 bases). CDR3 size: 16 residues. The germline V gene encodes CDR1 SGHRS and CDR2 YFSETQ. Trimming removed 2 bases from V and 1 base from J, with 15 bases in between. The CDR3 nucleotides are TGCGCCAGCAGCTTTGGATTAAAGACAGGGAACACTGAAGCTTTCTTT. Encoded protein: CASSFGLKTGNTEAFF.

V and J are TRBV19 and TRBJ1-2; TRBD1 agrees at 12 bases. Germline CDR1 reads LNHDA; CDR2 reads SQIVND (reference sequence). The length of the CDR3 is 14 residues. V lost 7 bases to trimming and J lost 7 bases; unmatched junction nucleotides: 7. CDR3 bases: TGTGCCAGTACGGGGACAGGGGGCATATTTGGCTACACCTTC. Amino acids: CASTGTGGIFGYTF.

The V gene is TRBV10-3, the J gene TRBJ1-1; D gene unclear. From germline, CDR1 is ENHRY and CDR2 SYGVKD. The V gene lost 8 bases and the J gene lost 3 bases, with 10 bases spanning the gap. The CDR3 consists of 12 residues. In DNA form, the CDR3 reads TGTGCCATCGCCGGGAGTGACACTGAAGCTTTCTTT. Translated: CAIAGSDTEAFF.

This sequence joins TRBV29-1 and TRBJ2-5; maybe TRBD2 (5 bases). Germline-derived CDR1 and CDR2 are SQVTM and ANQGSEA. Trimming cost V 5 bases and J 5 bases, with 9 bases left between them. This CDR3 is built from 11 residues. CDR3 DNA sequence: TGCAGCGTTAGCCCGGGGGAGACCCAGTACTTC. This encodes CSVSPGETQYF.

This rearrangement joins TRBV4-1 to TRBJ1-5, with D uncertain. From germline, CDR1 is MGHRA and CDR2 YSYEKL. The V end was cut by 1 base, the J end by 3 bases, with 13 bases between. The CDR3 extends over 16 amino acids. CDR3 amino acids: CASSQGMGRDNQPQHF. The CDR3 nucleotides are TGCGCCAGCAGCCAAGGAATGGGCCGCGACAATCAGCCCCAGCATTTT.

This rearrangement joins TRBV29-1 to TRBJ2-5; D possibly corresponds to TRBD1 (7 bases). The CDR3 loop spans 12 amino acids. Trimming left V 5 bases short and J 10 bases short, with 17 bases between. Germline loops: CDR1 SQVTM, CDR2 ANQGSEA. This CDR3 reads CSVSGGNGIQYF. The CDR3 nucleotides read TGCAGCGTTTCAGGGGGGAACGGAATCCAGTACTTC.

The chain has TRBV7-9 and TRBJ2-1; 8 bases agree with TRBD1. CDR1 and CDR2 (germline): SEHNR, FQNEAQ (reference sequence). The CDR3 has 16 residues. V was clipped by 5 bases and J by 6 bases; unmatched bases: 12. The CDR3 region is CASSHSQGAVSNEQFF. DNA for the CDR3: TGTGCCAGCAGCCACTCTCAGGGGGCAGTTAGCAATGAGCAGTTCTTC.

The count of this clone is one. The chain joins TRBV27 to TRBJ2-3, with TRBD2 as a possible D gene (5 bases). The germline CDR1 and CDR2 sequences are MNHEY and SMNVEV (reference sequence). The CDR3 runs 14 residues. V was shortened by 5 bases and J by 6 bases, with 15 bases between the two germline ends. CDR3 sequence (DNA): TGTGCCAGCAGTGGTGGAGGCTCCCTCGATACGCAGTATTTT. It translates to CASSGGGSLDTQYF.

The chain uses TRBV5-4 and TRBJ2-3; TRBD2 agrees at 7 bases. Germline assignment: CDR1 SGHNT and CDR2 YYREEE (reference sequence). V lost 4 bases to trimming and J lost 0 bases; unmatched junction nucleotides: 8. The CDR3 sequence is 16 residues long. The CDR3 reads CASSGGGLRSTDTQYF. CDR3 sequence (DNA): TGTGCCAGCAGCGGGGGGGGTCTACGGAGCACAGATACGCAGTATTTT. Together with reference TRBV5-4 and TRBJ2-3, the CDR3 gives the full variable domain: ETGVTQSPTHLIKTRGQQVTLRCSSQSGHNTVSWYQQALGQGPQFIFQYYREEENGRGNFPPRFSGLQFPNYSSELNVNALELDDSALYLCASSGGGLRSTDTQYFGPGTRLTVL.

The chain's CDR3 is CASSSGEGFKRETQYF. The DNA of the CDR3 is TGTGCCAGCAGCTCGGGGGAGGGCTTCAAGAGGGAGACCCAGTACTTC. This sequence joins TRBV5-6 and TRBJ2-5, with TRBD2 matching 7 bases. V shed 3 bases, J shed 5 bases, and the junction held 13 bases outside the gene matches. This CDR3 is built from 16 residues. The germline V gene has CDR1 SGHDT and CDR2 YYEEEE.

The chain combines TRBV19 with TRBJ1-5; 7 nucleotides match TRBD1. CDR3 length: 17 amino acids. The J segment lost 2 bases and the V segment lost 2 bases, leaving 9 bases of the junction unmatched. Per the germline V gene, CDR1 is LNHDA and CDR2 is SQIVND (reference sequence). CDR3 region: CASSIPRGQRGNQPQHF. For the CDR3, the DNA is TGTGCCAGTAGTATACCTCGGGGACAGAGGGGCAATCAGCCCCAGCATTTT.